A single sample is the source of the 30 T cell receptor beta chains below, sequenced in a study of Graves' ophthalmopathy and Graves' hyperthyroidism. For repertoire sequencing, the TCR beta CDR3 regions were amplified from RNA transcripts. RT-PCR in the first round used HTBI primers; a second-round multiplex PCR followed. TCRdb passed the multiplex PCR reads through MiXCR, listing each CDR3 protein once. Of about 740,000 distinct CDR3 sequences listed, 40% were seen once; the top ten hold around 40%. The sequencing input was peripheral blood. Every receptor here comes from an adult man with Graves' ophthalmopathy.

J is TRBJ2-5 and V is TRBV20-1; 14 bases are shared with TRBD2. The CDR3 extends over 19 amino acids. Trimming removed 1 base from V and 5 bases from J; junction bases left unmatched: 15. The germline V gene encodes CDR1 DFQATT and CDR2 SNEGSKA (reference sequence). CDR3 loop: CSARGKNPGLAGERETQYF. CDR3 bases: TGCAGTGCTAGAGGAAAGAACCCGGGACTAGCGGGAGAGAGGGAGACCCAGTACTTC.

The chain recombines TRBV2 with TRBJ1-1; 8 nucleotides line up with TRBD1. The CDR3 has 16 amino acids. With V trimmed by 5 bases and J by 7 bases, 15 bases remained unmatched. Germline assignment: CDR1 SNHLY and CDR2 FYNNEI. CDR3: CASSPHGTGQANEAFF. CDR3 in DNA: TGTGCCAGCAGTCCTCACGGGACAGGCCAAGCGAATGAAGCTTTCTTT.

This clonotype was seen only a few times. J is TRBJ2-7 and V is TRBV7-2, with D possibly TRBD2 on 6 matching bases. Trimming left V 0 bases short and J 2 bases short, with 11 bases between. This CDR3 is 15 amino acids long. CDR1 SGHTA and CDR2 FQGNSA come from the germline V gene. The CDR3 sequence is CASSLAGGWTYEQYF. The CDR3 DNA reads TGTGCCAGCAGCTTAGCGGGAGGATGGACCTACGAGCAGTACTTC.

In this sample, this clonotype turned up many times. The rearrangement links TRBV9 to TRBJ2-5; a weak D match, TRBD1 (5 bases). The length of the CDR3 is 15 residues. V was cut by 0 bases and J by 5 bases, with 14 bases left in between. CDR1 is SGDLS and CDR2 is YYNGEE in the germline V gene. The CDR3 is CASSVEGREGETQYF. The CDR3, as DNA: TGTGCCAGCAGCGTAGAGGGCAGGGAAGGCGAGACCCAGTACTTC.

The chain combines TRBV19 with TRBJ2-6; 7 bases align to TRBD2. V lost 0 bases and J lost 2; bases outside the gene matches: 4. The CDR3 consists of 17 residues. Germline assignment: CDR1 LNHDA and CDR2 SQIVND (reference sequence). CDR3 coding DNA: TGTGCCAGTAGTATAGATTGGGGAGGGACTGGGGCCAACGTCCTGACTTTC. Translated: CASSIDWGGTGANVLTF.

This clonotype was picked up many times. The V and J genes are TRBV19 and TRBJ1-1; tentatively, D is TRBD1 (6 bases). This CDR3 spans 15 amino acids. Trimming took off 4 bases at V and 2 bases at J, with 14 bases between the two ends. CDR1 and CDR2 (germline): LNHDA, SQIVND (reference sequence). For the CDR3, the DNA is TGTGCCAGTAGTACGCAACAGGGTGCAAACACTGAAGCTTTCTTT. Encoded protein: CASSTQQGANTEAFF.

The chain links TRBV7-9 to TRBJ2-2; D is undetermined. The CDR3 length is 16 residues. CDR1 and CDR2 from the germline V gene are SEHNR and FQNEAQ (reference sequence). The germline V and J ends were trimmed by 1 base and 5 bases, with 14 bases remaining between them. CDR3 coding DNA: TGTGCCAGCAGCTTAGGGCTGACTCCGGGTACCGGGGAGCTGTTTTTT. This codes for CASSLGLTPGTGELFF.

This clonotype was counted between two and nine times. V gene TRBV5-8 combines with J gene TRBJ2-7; TRBD2 agrees at 11 bases. V shed 1 base, J shed 3 bases, and the junction held 3 bases outside the gene matches. The V gene's germline CDR1 is SGHTS and CDR2 YDEGEE. The CDR3 is 15 residues long. CDR3 DNA sequence: TGTGCCAGCAGCTTGCCGGGACTAGCGGACTACGAGCAGTACTTC. Translation: CASSLPGLADYEQYF.

J is TRBJ1-1 and V is TRBV6-5; no reliable D call. This CDR3 spans 14 amino acids. Trimming left V 0 bases short and J 6 bases short, with 11 bases between. Germline CDR1 reads MNHEY; CDR2 reads SVGAGI. CDR3 sequence: CASSYSMRAPEAFF. The CDR3 DNA follows: TGTGCCAGCAGTTACTCGATGCGGGCTCCTGAAGCTTTCTTT.

The V and J genes are TRBV7-9 and TRBJ1-2; 9 nucleotides line up with TRBD1. The V gene end was trimmed by 4 bases and the J gene end by 5 bases; junction bases not matched to a gene: 5. CDR1 is SEHNR, CDR2 FQNEAQ, per germline (reference sequence). CDR3 length: 14 amino acids. The CDR3 is CASSSGDRAYGYTF. CDR3 bases: TGTGCCAGCAGCTCGGGGGACAGGGCTTATGGCTACACCTTC. The full variable domain, rest sourced from reference TRBV7-9 and TRBJ1-2, is DTGVSQNPRHKITKRGQNVTFRCDPISEHNRLYWYRQTLGQGPEFLTYFQNEAQLEKSRLLSDRFSAERPKGSFSTLEIQRTEQGDSAMYLCASSSGDRAYGYTFGSGTRLTVV.

The table lists this clonotype with a few counts. The chain combines TRBV7-9 with TRBJ2-6; D is ambiguous. V was shortened by 3 bases and J by 3 bases, with 3 bases between the two germline ends. The germline CDR1 and CDR2 sequences are SEHNR and FQNEAQ (reference sequence). The CDR3 is made up of 13 amino acids. The CDR3 coding sequence is TGTGCCAGCAGCTTCTTTGGGGCCAACGTCCTGACTTTC. It codes for CASSFFGANVLTF.

The J gene is TRBJ2-7, the V gene TRBV12-3 or TRBV12-4; 9 bases fit TRBD2. The CDR3 runs to 15 residues. V was clipped by 3 bases and J by 6 bases; unmatched bases: 9. This chain's CDR3 is CASSLTVAGVGEQYF. CDR3 nucleotide sequence: TGTGCCAGCAGTTTGACAGTAGCGGGAGTCGGCGAGCAGTACTTC.

This clonotype was seen a handful of times. As DNA, the CDR3 is TGCAGTGCTATCTACCGGGACAGGGGGCATCAGCCCCAGCATTTT. It is translated as CSAIYRDRGHQPQHF. V and J are TRBV20-1 and TRBJ1-5, with 12 bases lining up with TRBD1. Germline V gene sequence: CDR1 DFQATT, CDR2 SNEGSKA (reference sequence). The V gene end was trimmed by 4 bases and the J gene end by 5 bases; junction bases not matched to a gene: 6. The length of the CDR3 is 15 residues.

At least ten counts were recorded for this clonotype. The chain is built from TRBV7-6 and TRBJ1-3; no reliable D call. Germline V gene lookup returns CDR1 SGHVS and CDR2 FNYEAQ. This CDR3 contains 14 residues. V was cut by 8 bases and J by 0 bases, with 11 bases left in between. The CDR3, as DNA: TGTGCCAGCGGAAGCTCCATCTCTGGAAACACCATATATTTT. This codes for CASGSSISGNTIYF.

The V gene is TRBV7-9, the J gene TRBJ1-1; TRBD1 agrees at 9 bases. The CDR3 loop spans 12 amino acids. The V segment lost 11 bases and the J segment 3 bases; nucleotides outside the gene matches: 4. CDR1 and CDR2 from the germline V gene are SEHNR and FQNEAQ (reference sequence). CDR3 sequence (DNA): TGTGCCGGACAGGGGTTTGACACTGAAGCTTTCTTT. It encodes CAGQGFDTEAFF.

The chain's CDR3 is CSVDPKNTEAFF. CDR3 bases: TGCAGCGTGGACCCGAAGAACACTGAAGCTTTCTTT. This chain uses TRBV29-1 with TRBJ1-1; D remains ambiguous. CDR1 is SQVTM, CDR2 ANQGSEA, per germline. V gave up 6 bases and J gave up 1 base, with 9 bases separating them. The CDR3 covers 12 residues.

At least ten counts were recorded for this clonotype. The chain carries TRBV9 and TRBJ1-2, with a possible D match to TRBD1 (6 bases). The V gene lost 0 bases and the J gene lost 8 bases, with 11 bases spanning the gap. Germline CDR1 reads SGDLS; CDR2 reads YYNGEE. This CDR3 has 13 residues. The CDR3 sequence is CASSVGGLEGYTF. The CDR3 bases are TGTGCCAGCAGCGTAGGGGGGCTGGAAGGCTACACCTTC.

This clonotype was counted ten times or more. The chain carries TRBV19 and TRBJ2-7, with 8 positions matching TRBD1. Per germline, CDR1 LNHDA and CDR2 SQIVND (reference sequence). V shed 5 bases and J 5 bases; nucleotides not matched to a gene: 5. This CDR3 has 13 residues. The CDR3 reads CASSLQGANEQYF. Written as DNA, the CDR3 is TGTGCCAGTAGTCTGCAGGGGGCCAACGAGCAGTACTTC.

There are many counts of this clonotype. The chain recombines TRBV7-8 with TRBJ2-7; 8 bases line up with TRBD2. Trimming took 5 bases from V and 5 from J; bases not matched to a gene: 14. This CDR3 has 16 amino acids. Germline assignment: CDR1 SGHVS and CDR2 FQNEAQ. CDR3 sequence reads: CASSPAPRGDLDEQYF. CDR3 nucleotide sequence: TGTGCCAGCAGCCCAGCGCCGCGGGGGGACCTTGACGAGCAGTACTTC.

In this sample, this clonotype turned up many times. This chain joins TRBV7-2 and TRBJ1-1; D gene uncertain. Trimming left V 2 bases short and J 8 bases short, with 12 bases between. The CDR3 is 13 amino acids. The germline CDR1 and CDR2 sequences are SGHTA and FQGNSA. The chain's CDR3 is CASSLSSGLEAFF. In DNA, the CDR3 is TGTGCCAGCAGCTTAAGTTCCGGACTGGAAGCTTTCTTT.

This clonotype was found many times. The chain employs TRBV2 and TRBJ1-4; 8 bases match TRBD1. The CDR3 extends over 15 amino acids. Germline V gene data show CDR1 as SNHLY and CDR2 as FYNNEI. With V trimmed by 6 bases and J by 7 bases, 10 bases remained unmatched. CDR3 loop: CASSQTRTGSEKLFF. DNA of the CDR3: TGTGCCAGCAGCCAAACCCGGACAGGGAGTGAAAAACTGTTTTTT. The entire variable domain, with the rest obtained from reference TRBV2 and TRBJ1-4, is as follows: EPEVTQTPSHQVTQMGQEVILRCVPISNHLYFYWYRQILGQKVEFLVSFYNNEISEKSEIFDDQFSVERPDGSNFTLKIRSTKLEDSAMYFCASSQTRTGSEKLFFGSGTQLSVL.

The CDR3 spells CASSARTGSGKLFF. In DNA form, the CDR3 reads TGTGCCAGCAGCGCCCGGACAGGGTCGGGAAAACTGTTTTTT. The chain employs TRBV9 and TRBJ1-4; 8 nucleotides line up with TRBD1. The CDR3 consists of 14 residues. V lost 3 bases to trimming and J lost 10 bases; unmatched junction nucleotides: 8. CDR1 is SGDLS and CDR2 is YYNGEE in the germline V gene. The whole variable domain, remainder taken from reference TRBV9 and TRBJ1-4, is DSGVTQTPKHLITATGQRVTLRCSPRSGDLSVYWYQQSLDQGLQFLIQYYNGEERAKGNILERFSAQQFPDLHSELNLSSLELGDSALYFCASSARTGSGKLFFGSGTQLSVL.

This clonotype was recorded a few times. The chain combines TRBV7-2 with TRBJ2-5; no definite D call. The germline gives CDR1 SGHTA, CDR2 FQGNSA. This CDR3 has 13 amino acids. V was pared by 2 bases and J by 3 bases, with 7 bases between. CDR3 coding DNA: TGTGCCAGCAGCTTATCGGCGGAAGAGACCCAGTACTTC. It yields the protein CASSLSAEETQYF.

The chain couples TRBV12-5 to TRBJ2-5; 12 nucleotides align to TRBD2. CDR3 length equals 16 residues. Germline CDR1 reads LGHNT; CDR2 reads FRNRAP. CDR3 coding DNA: TGTGCCAGCAGTGGGGGACCGACTAGCGGGGGAGAGACCCAGTACTTC. This encodes CASSGGPTSGGETQYF.

In the case of this clonotype: The junction differs from germline at one of its ends, possibly a read error. The CDR3 loop reads CASSLDRDGGRW. Written as DNA, the CDR3 is TGTGCCAGCAGCTTAGATCGAGACGGGGGGCGCTGG. This chain joins TRBV7-9 and TRBJ2-5; a weak D match, TRBD2 (7 bases). CDR1 SEHNR and CDR2 FQNEAQ come from the germline V gene (reference sequence). The CDR3 length is 12 residues. Supplemented by reference TRBV7-9 and TRBJ2-5, the full variable domain reads DTGVSQNPRHKITKRGQNVTFRCDPISEHNRLYWYRQTLGQGPEFLTYFQNEAQLEKSRLLSDRFSAERPKGSFSTLEIQRTEQGDSAMYLCASSLDRDGGRWGPGTRLLVL.

This chain joins TRBV2 and TRBJ1-2; D remains unclear. The ends were cut back, 3 bases at V and 4 bases at J, with 12 bases in the middle. Germline CDR1 SNHLY, CDR2 FYNNEI. The CDR3 spans 14 residues. The CDR3 DNA is TGTGCCAGCAGTGATGGGCTTCTCGGCTATGGCTACACCTTC. This encodes CASSDGLLGYGYTF.

The rearrangement uses TRBV19 and TRBJ2-2; TRBD2 aligns across 7 bases. This CDR3 is 15 amino acids long. Unmatched junction bases numbered 5, after V lost 6 bases and J lost 1 base. Germline lookup yields CDR1 LNHDA and CDR2 SQIVND (reference sequence). The DNA for the CDR3 is TGTGCCAGTAGCACTCTAGCGGAGAACACCGGGGAGCTGTTTTTT. Amino acids: CASSTLAENTGELFF.

The chain recombines TRBV10-3 with TRBJ2-7; D possibly corresponds to TRBD1 (7 bases). This CDR3 comprises 13 residues. Germline assignment: CDR1 ENHRY and CDR2 SYGVKD. Trimming cost V 3 bases and J 5 bases, with 11 bases left between them. The CDR3 sequence is CAISETGEDEQYF. DNA of the CDR3: TGTGCCATCAGTGAAACAGGGGAGGACGAGCAGTACTTC.

The chain links TRBV28 to TRBJ2-5; unclear D gene. Germline V lookup: CDR1 MDHEN, CDR2 SYDVKM. CDR3 length: 10 amino acids. The V end lost 3 bases, the J end lost 9 bases, and 5 bases lay between the germline ends. In DNA, the CDR3 is TGTGCCAGCAGTTTGCAGCCCCAGTACTTC. Its translation: CASSLQPQYF.

A word on this clonotype: A much larger clone lies one base from this, so it may be a read error. This sequence joins TRBV5-4 and TRBJ2-5; 8 bases line up with TRBD1. The length of the CDR3 is 15 residues. V lost 2 bases to trimming and J lost 2 bases; unmatched junction nucleotides: 5. CDR1 is SGHNT, CDR2 YYREEE, per germline (reference sequence). The chain's CDR3 is CASSFPGQEQETQYF. The CDR3 nucleotides read TGTGCCAGCAGCTTCCCGGGACAGGAGCAAGAGACCCAGTACTTC.